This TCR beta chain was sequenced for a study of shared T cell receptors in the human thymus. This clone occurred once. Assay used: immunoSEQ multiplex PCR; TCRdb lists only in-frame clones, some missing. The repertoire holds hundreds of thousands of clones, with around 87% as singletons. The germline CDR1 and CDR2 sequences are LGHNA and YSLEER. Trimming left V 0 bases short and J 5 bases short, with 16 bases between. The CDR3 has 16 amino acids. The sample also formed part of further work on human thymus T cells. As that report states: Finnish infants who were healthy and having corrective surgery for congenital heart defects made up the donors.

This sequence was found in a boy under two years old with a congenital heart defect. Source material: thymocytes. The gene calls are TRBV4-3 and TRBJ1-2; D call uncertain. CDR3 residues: CASSQDHREELYGYTF. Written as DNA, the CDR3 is TGCGCCAGCAGCCAAGACCACCGGGAGGAGCTTTATGGCTACACCTTC.